A selection of T cell receptor beta chains follows, all from one sample in a study of tumor and adjacent non-tumor tissue in lung cancer. TCRdb reprocessed the multiplex PCR reads via MiXCR and lists one record per CDR3 protein. The top ten hold 45% of the sample, which has 40,000 to 45,000 distinct CDR3 sequences, more than 50% seen once. Sequenced sample: distant non-tumor lung tissue. The origin of the receptors is a man aged 50 or older with non-small cell lung cancer. The CDR3 runs from the conserved cysteine through the conserved F or W. D genes are given only for firm matches. A row's size may be missing; if present it is once, few, many or a size class.

d_call clone_size j_call v_call cdr3_nt cdr3_aa
NA NA TRBJ1-4 TRBV5-4 TGTGTCAACAGCTTGTCCCCTAATGAAAAACTGTTTTTT CVNSLSPNEKLFF
NA NA TRBJ2-3 TRBV29-1 TGCGGCGCGACCCCCGGGACGGGGGGCACAGATAAGCAGTATTTT CGATPGTGGTDKQYF
TRBD1 many TRBJ2-7 TRBV6-6 TGTGCCAGCAGCCTCCGGGACAGCCTCGAGCAGTACTTC CASSLRDSLEQYF
NA NA TRBJ2-7 TRBV5-6 TGTGCCAGCAGCCCATACGCAGGGTACGCCGAGCAGTACTTC CASSPYAGYAEQYF
NA once TRBJ2-3 TRBV7-8 TGTGCCAGCAGCGACAGTTGGGAAACGCAGTATTTT CASSDSWETQYF
TRBD1 NA TRBJ2-5 TRBV7-9 TGTGCCAGCAGCGCCGGACAGGCCGGTGTAACAGAGACCCAGTACTTC CASSAGQAGVTETQYF
NA NA TRBJ2-4 TRBV28 TGTGCCAGCAGTCTCCGGGGGGCGGTAGCCAAAAACATTCAGTACTTC CASSLRGAVAKNIQYF
NA NA TRBJ2-5 TRBV10-2 TGCGCCAGCGGGCTTTCGAGATTGCAAGAGACCCACTACTTC CASGLSRLQETHYF
NA NA TRBJ2-7 TRBV5-5 TGTGCCAGCAGCTTGGACGGTCCCTCCTACGAGCAGAATTTC CASSLDGPSYEQNF
NA NA TRBJ2-2 TRBV28 TGTGCCAGCAGTGCGTCGAACACCGGGGAGCTGCTTTTT CASSASNTGELLF
NA NA TRBJ2-5 TRBV28 TGTGCCAGCAGCACCTTAGGGGCTTTAATTCAAGAGACCCAGTACTTC CASSTLGALIQETQYF
NA NA TRBJ1-4 TRBV24-1 TGTGCCACCAGTGCCTCGGACATGGCGTCTAATGAAAAACTGTTTTTT CATSASDMASNEKLFF
NA NA TRBJ2-2 TRBV29-1 TGCAGCGTTGAATGCTTAGTAACCGGGGAGCTGTTTTTT CSVECLVTGELFF
NA once TRBJ2-7 TRBV30 TGTGCCTGGAGTGTGACAAGGGGCTCCTACGAGCAGTACTTC CAWSVTRGSYEQYF
NA NA TRBJ2-5 TRBV11-2 TGTGCCAGCGGCCCTAGCAGGGGTCAAGAGACCCAGTACTTC CASGPSRGQETQYF
NA NA TRBJ2-7 TRBV28 TGTGCCAGCAGTCCGACATCAGGGGCCGCGGACTACGAGCAGTATTTC CASSPTSGAADYEQYF
NA NA TRBJ2-3 TRBV29-1 TGCAGCGTCCTTAGCCGGGGACACACAGATGCACAGTATTTT CSVLSRGHTDAQYF
NA many TRBJ2-2 TRBV6-1 TGTGCCAGCAATCCATTACCCGGGACACCCACCGGGGAGCTGTTTTTT CASNPLPGTPTGELFF
NA many TRBJ1-2 TRBV6-5 TGTGCCAGCACCAGATTCGGGGGGGGTAACTATGGCTACACCTTC CASTRFGGGNYGYTF
NA many TRBJ1-1 TRBV5-8 TGTGCCAGCAGCTTCGTATCCTGGGCCGGGGCGAACACTGAAGCTTTCTTT CASSFVSWAGANTEAFF
NA once TRBJ1-1 TRBV28 TGTGCCAGCAGGGACCCCCTGCGAGCTTTCTTT CASRDPLRAFF
NA NA TRBJ2-1 TRBV11-3 TGTGCCAGTAGCTTAGAACGGTCTGGGCTTATCTTC CASSLERSGLIF
NA NA TRBJ2-3 TRBV28 TGTGCCAGCAGTTTGCGGGGCACAGATACGCAGTATTTT CASSLRGTDTQYF
NA NA TRBJ2-2 TRBV11-2 TGTGCCAGCAAACGGGACTGGCAGAACACCGGGAAGCTGTTTTTT CASKRDWQNTGKLFF
TRBD2 many TRBJ2-6 TRBV6-5 TGTGCCAGCAGCCAGTCCGGGGGGGCTGCTGGGGCCAACGTCCTGACTTTC CASSQSGGAAGANVLTF
NA many TRBJ1-5 TRBV7-9 TGTGCCAGCAGCTTAGGGGCAGGGAATCAGCCCCAGCATTTT CASSLGAGNQPQHF
NA NA TRBJ1-6 TRBV6-5 TGTGCCAGCAGCCCGAACGGAAAAAATTCACCCCCCCACTTT CASSPNGKNSPPHF
NA NA TRBJ2-7 TRBV11-2 TGTGCCAGCAGCTTAGCGCCCACCAGGGACGACGAGCAGTACTTC CASSLAPTRDDEQYF
NA NA TRBJ2-3 TRBV6-6 TGTGCCAGCAGCCCCCAAGCCCTCAGATCTATAGATAGGCAGTATTTT CASSPQALRSIDRQYF
TRBD2 NA TRBJ2-1 TRBV20-1 TGCAGTGCAACTAGCGCGGGGACCGTGGACGAGCAGTTCTTC CSATSAGTVDEQFF
NA NA TRBJ2-7 TRBV11-1 TGTGCCAGCAGCCCATCGGCGGGTAGGGGCGAGCAGTACTTC CASSPSAGRGEQYF
TRBD2 NA TRBJ2-3 TRBV23-1 TGCGCCAGCAGTCAAGGACTAGCGGGGGGGCCGAAAGGCACGCATTATTTT CASSQGLAGGPKGTHYF
NA NA TRBJ2-3 TRBV11-2 TGTGCTAGCAGCTTAGGATGGTGGAAGGGCACAGATACGCAGTATTTT CASSLGWWKGTDTQYF
NA many TRBJ2-5 TRBV5-6 TGTGCCAGCAGGCGACTAGGAGAGACCCAGTACTTC CASRRLGETQYF
TRBD2 few TRBJ2-1 TRBV29-1 TGCAGCTTCGAACTTCTAGCGGGATGGCAGAAAGAGCAGTTCTTC CSFELLAGWQKEQFF
TRBD2 NA TRBJ2-2 TRBV29-1 TGCAGCGTTGATTATAGGGGAGGGAACGCCGGGGAACTATTTTTT CSVDYRGGNAGELFF
NA NA TRBJ2-5 TRBV6-5 TGCACCAGCAGTTACGGTAGGGGTTCGGAGACCCAGTACTTC CTSSYGRGSETQYF
TRBD1 many TRBJ1-5 TRBV28 TGTGCCAGCACCTTTGGACAGGGGTTTCGTCAGCCCCAGCATTTT CASTFGQGFRQPQHF
NA NA TRBJ2-5 TRBV11-2 TGTGCCAGTAGCAAATGCAGACAAGAGAGCCAGTACTTC CASSKCRQESQYF
NA NA TRBJ2-1 TRBV30 TGTGCCTGGAGTGTAGGTGGACCAATCGGGAATGAGCAGTTCTTC CAWSVGGPIGNEQFF
TRBD1 NA TRBJ1-5 TRBV28 TGTGCCAGCAGTTTATTTACAGGGGGTCTTGGTCAGCCCCAGCATTTT CASSLFTGGLGQPQHF
NA few TRBJ1-1 TRBV6-6 TGTGTCAACAGTAAGATGAACACTGAAGCTTTCTTT CVNSKMNTEAFF
NA many TRBJ1-5 TRBV6-6 TGTGCCAGCAGGACAGATCCCGACAATCAGCCCCAGCATTTT CASRTDPDNQPQHF
NA medium-sized TRBJ2-2 TRBV5-4 TGTGCCAGCGGAACGGGGACTTCTGGCGGGGAGCTGTTTTTT CASGTGTSGGELFF
TRBD2 many TRBJ2-1 TRBV5-4 TGTGCCAGCAGCTTGGCTAGCGGGGTCAATGAGCAGTTCTTC CASSLASGVNEQFF
TRBD2 once TRBJ2-1 TRBV14 TGTGCCAACAGCCCATTAGCGGGACCTAACAATGAGCAGTTCTTC CANSPLAGPNNEQFF
TRBD1 few TRBJ2-7 TRBV5-1 TGCGCCAGCAGCTCCTCCGGACAGGGGGGAACCGAGCAGTACTTC CASSSSGQGGTEQYF
TRBD2 few TRBJ2-1 TRBV6-2/TRBV6-3 TGTGCCAGCGCATCCACGGAGGGCGGGAGGACGCTCTTC CASASTEGGRTLF
NA NA TRBJ2-3 TRBV6-1 TGTGCCAGCAGTGAAGCTAGCAGGGGGGCCACAGATGCGCAGTATTTT CASSEASRGATDAQYF
TRBD1 many TRBJ1-1 TRBV7-9 TGTGCCAGCAGCCCAGGGGGCAGCGAAGCTTTCTTT CASSPGGSEAFF
NA NA TRBJ2-5 TRBV10-2 TGTGCCAGCAGGCTTTCAAGAATGCAAGAGACCCAGTACTTC CASRLSRMQETQYF
TRBD1 NA TRBJ2-7 TRBV28 TGTGCCAGCAGTAACGCACAGGGGGAGGAGCAGTACTTC CASSNAQGEEQYF
NA NA TRBJ2-7 TRBV11-2 TGTGTCTGCAGTATAGGGGGTGGCGAGCAGTACTTC CVCSIGGGEQYF
NA many TRBJ2-7 TRBV20-1 TGCAGTGCTAGAGATATAACTAGGGACTACGAGCAGTACTTC CSARDITRDYEQYF
TRBD2 NA TRBJ2-3 TRBV4-1 TGCGCCAGCAGCCAGGAGGGACTAGCGGGAACGGGGAACACAGATACACAGTATTTT CASSQEGLAGTGNTDTQYF